This entry features one T cell receptor beta chain sequence. Its target antigen remains unknown. Base qualities are not recorded, but no much larger clone differs from it by a single base. The data stem from a study of OX40 agonist ivuxolimab in advanced cancers. In terms of the full investigation: The costimulatory receptor OX40 (CD134) was targeted by ivuxolimab, a fully human IgG2 agonistic monoclonal antibody. Intravenous ivuxolimab was administered to patients every 2 weeks at six dose levels: 0.01, 0.1, 0.3, 1.5, 3 and 10 mg/kg. Among the roughly 52 dose-escalation patients, some 19 had hepatocellular carcinoma, around 15 melanoma, 9 renal cell carcinoma and 9 head and neck cancer. In the dose-escalation cohort, around 80% of patients were male, and the mean age was approximately 60 years with a range of about 20 to 80. Patients were allowed to have had prior anti-PD-1, anti-PD-L1 or anti-CTLA-4 therapy, and approximately 40% of the dose-escalation patients had been treated with checkpoint inhibitors. Partial responses were achieved by three dose-escalation patients, of whom one had hepatocellular carcinoma and two had cutaneous melanoma. The point of sequencing TCRbeta in the periphery was to test whether ivuxolimab changed TCR sequence diversity and drove clonal T-cell expansion. The paper covers the monotherapy dose-escalation part of the phase I ivuxolimab trial, which included N of about 51 patients.

The trial excluded patients who had a history of autoimmune disease or who were on systemic immunosuppression. Peripheral blood for TCR sequencing was drawn from every dose cohort at baseline, at cycle 4 day 1 and at cycle 7 day 1. The samples were taken from a phase I, first-in-human, multicenter, open-label dose-escalation trial of ivuxolimab. Adults with locally advanced or metastatic melanoma, renal cell carcinoma, hepatocellular carcinoma or head and neck squamous cell carcinoma were enrolled in the trial. CD4+ and CD8+ T cells were sorted separately from peripheral blood before TCR sequencing. The paper as a whole reports these results and caveats: Low levels of normalized T-cell clonal expansion were also seen in some patients who did not respond. After ivuxolimab, CD8+ T cells had more expanded clones than CD4+ T cells on average. In the 0.1-3.0 mg/kg groups, partial responders had among the lowest normalized peripheral clonal expansion, particularly in CD8+ T cells. The antigen specificity of the peripheral T cells that underwent clonal expansion was not determined. At doses of 0.1 to 3.0 mg/kg, clonal expansion of both CD4+ and CD8+ T cells in blood was seen between baseline and week 6.

Relative to germline, V is 5 bases shorter and J is 4 bases shorter, with 19 bases between their ends. According to the germline V gene (reference sequence), CDR1 reads MNHEY and CDR2 reads SMNVEV. The CDR3 has 16 amino acids, counting the end cysteine and phenylalanine. Solely the CDR3 DNA is kept, with 48 bases framed from the first base. To sequence the TCRbeta CDR3 region, genomic DNA was isolated from the sorted cells. The immunoSEQ Assay was used for sequencing of TCRbeta CDR3 regions. In its TCRdb copy, this immuneACCESS table keeps in-frame sequences only and misses some clones. Where compared with another copy, unresolved V genes explain less than half of these, and the others have no known cause. Here the sample has 80,000 or so clones; approximately 89% occur a single time. In total, the top ten clones hold 0.15% to 0.2% of the sample.

The source is an adult with an advanced solid tumor such as melanoma, head and neck, liver or kidney cancer. The material was CD4+ or CD8+ T cells sorted from blood, obtained in a trial of the OX40 agonist ivuxolimab. Rearrangement joined TRBV27 to TRBJ2-3, with TRBD2 tentatively as D gene (5 bases match). The CDR3 region: CASSGRLARSADTQYF. The nucleotide sequence is given as TGTGCCAGCAGTGGCAGGCTAGCCCGGTCGGCAGATACGCAGTATTTT.